This entry lists 5 T cell receptor beta chains sequenced from one sample in a study of shared clonotypes between healthy human individuals. TCRdb's copy holds only in-frame clones and misses some; the assay was immunoSEQ multiplex PCR. The table records about 1 million clones, roughly 74% of them present only once. The material sequenced was memory CD4+ T cells from PBMCs. The subset: CD45RA-negative fraction. These TCRs come from a man younger than 35 in good health. Some clones in this sample may be carry-over from other donors' samples.

This chain connects TRBV6-1 to TRBJ1-1; unclear D gene. The ends were cut back, 7 bases at V and 6 bases at J, with 21 bases in the middle. In germline, CDR1 is MNHNS, CDR2 SASEGT. The CDR3 is made up of 15 amino acids. The DNA of the CDR3 is TGTGCCAGCAATACCAACCTTGGGTTCTTCGCTGAAGCTTTCTTT. Its translation: CASNTNLGFFAEAFF.

The chain uses TRBV5-6 and TRBJ1-3; TRBD1 matches 7 bases. Germline V gives CDR1 SGHDT, CDR2 YYEEEE. Trimming at V came to 3 bases and at J to 0 bases, leaving 3 bases not matched to a gene. The CDR3 loop spans 15 amino acids. CDR3 sequence reads: CASSWGQHSGNTIYF. Here the CDR3 DNA reads TGTGCCAGCAGCTGGGGACAGCACTCTGGAAACACCATATATTTT.

This chain connects TRBV6-6 to TRBJ1-4; a possible D gene is TRBD1 (5 bases). Trimming removed 6 bases from V and 4 bases from J, with 15 bases in between. The CDR3 is 15 residues long. Per germline, CDR1 MNHNY and CDR2 SVGAGI (reference sequence). The CDR3 loop is CASRIGGTLNEKLFF. The CDR3 nucleotides are TGTGCCAGCAGGATAGGTGGGACTCTTAATGAAAAACTGTTTTTT.

A note on this clone: Additional DNA sequences in this sample encode the identical CDR3. The DNA of the CDR3 is TGCGCCAGCAGCTTCACAGGGGACGGCAATCAGCCCCAGCATTTT. It encodes CASSFTGDGNQPQHF. V and J are TRBV5-1 and TRBJ1-5, with 7 bases that match TRBD1. This CDR3 has 15 amino acids. Germline CDR1 reads SGHRS; CDR2 reads YFSETQ. J gave up 2 bases and V 2 bases, and 4 bases lay outside the gene matches.

This clone was detected a few times. This specimen includes other DNA sequences encoding the same CDR3. The chain combines TRBV28 with TRBJ2-3, with 9 bases lining up with TRBD1. Germline V CDR1 and CDR2: MDHEN, SYDVKM. This CDR3 comprises 15 residues. J gave up 1 base and V 5 bases, and 4 bases lay outside the gene matches. The CDR3 reads CASSRRTGGTDTQYF. DNA for the CDR3: TGTGCCAGCAGTCGAAGGACAGGGGGCACAGATACGCAGTATTTT.